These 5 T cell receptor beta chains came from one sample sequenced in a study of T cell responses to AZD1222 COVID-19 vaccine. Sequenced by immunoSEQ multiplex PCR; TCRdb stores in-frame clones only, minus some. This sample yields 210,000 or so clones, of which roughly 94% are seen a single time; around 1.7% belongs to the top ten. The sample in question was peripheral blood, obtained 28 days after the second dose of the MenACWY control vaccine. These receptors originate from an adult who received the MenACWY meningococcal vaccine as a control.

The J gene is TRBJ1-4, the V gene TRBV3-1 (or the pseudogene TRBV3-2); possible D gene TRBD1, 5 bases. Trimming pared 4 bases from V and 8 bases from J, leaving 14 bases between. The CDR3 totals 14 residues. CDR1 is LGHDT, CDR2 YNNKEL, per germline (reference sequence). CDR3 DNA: TGTGCCAGCAGCCCCCGGGGGTTGGGGGAAAAACTGTTTTTT. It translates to CASSPRGLGEKLFF.

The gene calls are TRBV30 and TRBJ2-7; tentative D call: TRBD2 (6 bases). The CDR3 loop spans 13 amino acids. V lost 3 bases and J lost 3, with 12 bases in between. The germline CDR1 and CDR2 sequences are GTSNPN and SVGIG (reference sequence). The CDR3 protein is CAWRGLLDYEQYF. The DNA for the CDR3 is TGTGCCTGGAGAGGACTACTAGACTACGAGCAGTACTTC. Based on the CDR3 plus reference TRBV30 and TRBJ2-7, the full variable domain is SQTIHQWPATLVQPVGSPLSLECTVEGTSNPNLYWYRQAAGRGLQLLFYSVGIGQISSEVPQNLSASRPQDRQFILSSKKLLLSDSGFYLCAWRGLLDYEQYFGPGTRLTVT.

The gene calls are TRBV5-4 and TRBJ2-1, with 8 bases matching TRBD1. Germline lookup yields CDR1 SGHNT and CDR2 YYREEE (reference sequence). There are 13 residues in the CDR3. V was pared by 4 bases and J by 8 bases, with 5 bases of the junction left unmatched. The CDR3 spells CASSTNRGDEQFF. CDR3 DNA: TGTGCCAGCAGCACGAACAGGGGGGATGAGCAGTTCTTC.

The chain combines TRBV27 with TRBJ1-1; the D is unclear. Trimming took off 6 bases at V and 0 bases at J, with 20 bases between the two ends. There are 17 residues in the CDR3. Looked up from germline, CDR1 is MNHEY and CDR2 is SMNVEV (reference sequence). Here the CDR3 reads CASSQTALHRVNTEAFF. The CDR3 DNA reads TGTGCCAGCAGCCAAACCGCCCTACATCGAGTGAACACTGAAGCTTTCTTT.

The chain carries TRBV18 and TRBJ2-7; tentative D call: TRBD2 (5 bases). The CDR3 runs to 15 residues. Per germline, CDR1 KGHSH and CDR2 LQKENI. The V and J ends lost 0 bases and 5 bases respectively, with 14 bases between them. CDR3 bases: TGTGCCAGCTCACCACCGTTGGCTAAGAGGGACGAGCAGTACTTC. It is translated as CASSPPLAKRDEQYF. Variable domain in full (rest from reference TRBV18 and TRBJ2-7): NAGVMQNPRHLVRRRGQEARLRCSPMKGHSHVYWYRQLPEEGLKFMVYLQKENIIDESGMPKERFSAEFPKEGPSILRIQQVVRGDSAAYFCASSPPLAKRDEQYFGPGTRLTVT.